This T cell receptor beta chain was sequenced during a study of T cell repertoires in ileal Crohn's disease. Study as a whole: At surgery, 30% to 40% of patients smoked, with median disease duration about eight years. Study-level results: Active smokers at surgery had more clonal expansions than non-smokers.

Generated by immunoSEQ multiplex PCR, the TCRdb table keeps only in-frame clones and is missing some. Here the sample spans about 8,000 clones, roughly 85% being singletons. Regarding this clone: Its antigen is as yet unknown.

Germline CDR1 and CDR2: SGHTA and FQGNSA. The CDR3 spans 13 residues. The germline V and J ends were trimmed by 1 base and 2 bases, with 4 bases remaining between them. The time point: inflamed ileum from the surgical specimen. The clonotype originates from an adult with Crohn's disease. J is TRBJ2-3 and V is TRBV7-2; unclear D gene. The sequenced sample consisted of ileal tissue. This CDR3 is CASSLGPTDTQYF. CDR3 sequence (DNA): TGTGCCAGCAGCTTAGGGCCCACAGATACGCAGTATTTT.